The clone carrying this T cell receptor beta chain was seen once. Antigen unknown. These data belong to a study of cytomegalovirus exposure and HLA in healthy donors. The PCR made use of 60 Vbeta and 13 Jbeta primers. Data came from immunoSEQ multiplex PCR; TCRdb stores just in-frame clones and leaves some out. The sample comprises approximately 140,000 clones, 70% to 85% of which are singletons, and 1.5% to 2% rests with the top ten. Overall study results and limits: V- and J-gene trimming of TCR beta was linked (in a later analysis) to a missense DCLRE1C variant. In vitro experiments confirmed that three CMV-associated chains were specific for CMV antigens.

Germline V CDR1 and CDR2: LNHDA, SQIVND (reference sequence). The CDR3 totals 15 residues. J gave up 4 bases and V 4 bases, and 3 bases lay outside the gene matches. The source is a boy between 5 and 17 years old in good health and CMV-seronegative. The sample consisted of PBMCs. The chain has TRBV19 and TRBJ2-1; TRBD2 agrees at 11 bases. CDR3 sequence: CASSTRTSGYNEQFF. For the CDR3, the DNA is TGTGCCAGTAGTACGCGGACTAGCGGGTACAATGAGCAGTTCTTC.